This entry concerns a single T cell receptor beta chain. Its specificity is not known. No conserved phenylalanine or tryptophan is present at the end of the CDR3, so a read error is the likely explanation. Trimming pared 1 base from V and 1 base from J, leaving 4 bases between. The V gene's germline CDR1 is SGHAT and CDR2 FQNNGV. The CDR3 is 14 residues long. This specimen belongs to a study of CD8 T cells in ankylosing spondylitis. One entry per CDR3 protein, called by TCRdb with MiXCR from the 5' RACE reads. The data hold approximately 540,000 distinct CDR3 sequences, with roughly 13% observed a single time. Overall study findings and caveats: About 8 highly homologous variants made up a TCR beta motif that seemed to typify ankylosing spondylitis blood.

This TCR derives from a male donor with ankylosing spondylitis. This rearrangement joins TRBV11-2 to TRBJ2-2, with D unresolved. Sequencing used blood, either unsorted or a sorted T cell fraction (not recorded which). The CDR3 sequence: CASSLVLNTGELFS. DNA of the CDR3: TGTGCCAGCAGCTTAGTACTGAACACCGGGGAGCTGTTTTCT.